The 18 T cell receptor beta chains below all came from one sample that was sequenced in a study of read filtering for tumor transcriptome and immune sequencing. This library used approximately 390 ng RNA and molecular barcoded adaptors spanning alpha/delta and beta/gamma chains. TCRdb independently ran MiXCR on the reads; one entry per CDR3 protein. The repertoire includes under 40,000 distinct CDR3 sequences, 14% of them detected once, and more than 15% sits in the top ten. Material: a population of CD138-negative cells sorted from bone marrow. Every receptor here comes from a donor over 35 with multiple myeloma.

The genes are TRBV7-2 and TRBJ1-4; D is uncertain. Between the trimmed V and J ends, which lost 0 bases and 0 bases, there was a span of 11 bases. The CDR3 runs to 17 residues. Germline V gene data show CDR1 as SGHTA and CDR2 as FQGNSA. The CDR3 DNA is TGTGCCAGCAGCTTAGCGGCCGACGGATCAACTAATGAAAAACTGTTTTTT. Its translation is CASSLAADGSTNEKLFF.

This clonotype was seen a few times. The chain recombines TRBV27 with TRBJ2-2; D gene ambiguous. This CDR3 comprises 13 residues. The V and J ends lost 2 bases and 4 bases respectively, with 5 bases between them. Germline V CDR1 and CDR2: MNHEY, SMNVEV (reference sequence). The CDR3 DNA reads as TGTGCCAGCAGTTTACGCCGCACCGGGGAGCTGTTTTTT. Translating gives CASSLRRTGELFF.

This clonotype has a count of ten or more. The V call is TRBV5-6, the J call TRBJ1-1, with 8 bases identical to TRBD1. This CDR3 spans 14 amino acids. V trimming: 2 bases; J trimming: 3 bases; junction bases outside the gene matches: 3. Germline V CDR1 and CDR2: SGHDT, YYEEEE. The CDR3 is CASSLQGEDTEAFF. The CDR3 coding sequence is TGTGCCAGCAGCTTACAGGGGGAGGACACTGAAGCTTTCTTT.

This clonotype occurred a few times. V gene TRBV27 combines with J gene TRBJ1-5; D remains ambiguous. The germline CDR1 and CDR2 sequences are MNHEY and SMNVEV (reference sequence). The CDR3 has 14 residues. V lost 7 bases and J 0 bases, leaving 10 bases between the germline ends. This CDR3 is CASKVGYSNQPQHF. The CDR3 nucleotides are TGTGCCAGCAAAGTCGGATATAGCAATCAGCCCCAGCATTTT.

This clonotype came up many times. One end of the junction is discordant with germline, which a read error may explain. The chain recombines TRBV3-1 with TRBJ2-7, with D perhaps matching TRBD1 or TRBD2 (6 bases each). Per germline, CDR1 LGHDT and CDR2 YNNKEL (reference sequence). The CDR3 runs 15 residues. CDR3 sequence: CASSPLGGSSHEQYF. CDR3 sequence (DNA): TGTGCCAGCAGCCCCCTCGGGGGCAGCTCCCACGAGCAGTACTTC.

The table lists this clonotype with many counts. The V gene is TRBV7-9, the J gene TRBJ2-7; tentatively, D is TRBD2 (6 bases). The V end lost 5 bases, the J end lost 6 bases, and 14 bases lay between the germline ends. CDR3 length equals 13 residues. Germline V lookup: CDR1 SEHNR, CDR2 FQNEAQ (reference sequence). The CDR3 is CASSASGVGEQYF. CDR3 nucleotides: TGTGCCAGCAGCGCATCGGGGGTTGGCGAGCAGTACTTC.

This clonotype was picked up a small number of times. The CDR3 bases are TGTGCCAGCGGAATTTTGGGTGTAGGGGAGACCCAGTACTTC. Its protein product is CASGILGVGETQYF. The chain carries TRBV11-2 and TRBJ2-5; D ambiguous. CDR3 length: 14 amino acids. Germline CDR1 reads SGHAT; CDR2 reads FQNNGV. The germline V and J ends were trimmed by 8 bases and 5 bases, with 18 bases remaining between them.

This clonotype was detected ten times or more. This chain uses TRBV20-1 with TRBJ2-7, with TRBD1 matching 8 bases. Germline V CDR1 and CDR2: DFQATT, SNEGSKA (reference sequence). Trimming removed 3 bases from V and 4 bases from J; junction bases left unmatched: 8. The CDR3 is 14 residues long. The CDR3 DNA reads as TGCAGTGCTAGGGATACAGGGGGGTTTTACGAGCAGTACTTC. It codes for CSARDTGGFYEQYF.

This clonotype was seen more than once but under ten times. The chain joins TRBV5-1 to TRBJ2-7; 9 nucleotides line up with TRBD1. Germline V gives CDR1 SGHRS, CDR2 YFSETQ. The CDR3 runs to 14 residues. V shed 4 bases and J 5 bases; nucleotides not matched to a gene: 7. DNA for the CDR3: TGCGCCAGCAGCCTTACAGGGGGCGGGAACGAGCAGTACTTC. Residues: CASSLTGGGNEQYF.

This clonotype was observed many times. This chain joins TRBV19 and TRBJ2-1; TRBD2 might be the D (5 bases). With 0 bases removed from V and 2 bases from J, the gap between germline ends came to 11 bases. The CDR3 extends over 16 amino acids. CDR1 and CDR2 (germline): LNHDA, SQIVND (reference sequence). CDR3 loop: CASSIDKRKAYNEQFF. The DNA for the CDR3 is TGTGCCAGTAGTATAGATAAGCGGAAAGCCTACAATGAGCAGTTCTTC.

The table lists this clonotype with many counts. This chain joins TRBV13 and TRBJ1-1; the D is unclear. Looked up from germline, CDR1 is PRHDT and CDR2 is FYEKMQ (reference sequence). The ends were cut back, 4 bases at V and 7 bases at J, with 16 bases in the middle. The CDR3 consists of 14 residues. The CDR3 protein is CASSYPTRTVEAFF. In DNA form, the CDR3 reads TGTGCCAGCAGCTACCCCACCAGGACCGTTGAAGCTTTCTTT.

There are many counts of this clonotype. The gene calls are TRBV5-5 and TRBJ2-5; D might be TRBD1 or TRBD2, each matching 5 bases. V lost 4 bases, J lost 2 bases, and 18 bases lay in between. From germline, CDR1 is SGHKS and CDR2 YYEKEE (reference sequence). This CDR3 contains 16 residues. CDR3 region: CASSPDEGRAQETQYF. In nucleotides, the CDR3 is TGTGCCAGCAGCCCAGACGAGGGCAGGGCTCAAGAGACCCAGTACTTC. The whole variable domain, filled in from reference TRBV5-5 and TRBJ2-5, reads DAGVTQSPTHLIKTRGQQVTLRCSPISGHKSVSWYQQVLGQGPQFIFQYYEKEERGRGNFPDRFSARQFPNYSSELNVNALLLGDSALYLCASSPDEGRAQETQYFGPGTRLLVL.

Comment on this clonotype: This may be a read error: a much more frequent sequence differs by one nucleotide. This CDR3 reads CASSAKGKGKGNYGYTF. The CDR3 DNA sequence: TGTGCCAGCAGTGCCAAAGGTAAAGGGAAGGGAAACTATGGCTACACCTTC. The chain carries TRBV25-1 and TRBJ1-2; no clear D gene. V gave up 4 bases and J gave up 2 bases, with 20 bases separating them. Germline lookup yields CDR1 MGHDK and CDR2 SYGVNS. The CDR3 is 17 residues long.

In regard to this clonotype: This may arise from a read error, as a much more abundant clone is one base away. The gene calls are TRBV7-2 and TRBJ2-5; no definite D call. The V and J ends lost 3 bases and 1 base respectively, with 18 bases between them. CDR1 is SGHTA and CDR2 is FQGNSA in the germline V gene. This CDR3 spans 17 amino acids. CDR3 nucleotide sequence: TGTGCCAGCAGCTTCCTCCTTCGCAGGCAAACCCAAGAGACCCAGTACTTC. Its translation: CASSFLLRRQTQETQYF. Filled out from reference TRBV7-2 and TRBJ2-5, the complete variable domain reads GAGVSQSPSNKVTEKGKDVELRCDPISGHTALYWYRQSLGQGLEFLIYFQGNSAPDKSGLPSDRFSAERTGGSVSTLTIQRTQQEDSAVYLCASSFLLRRQTQETQYFGPGTRLLVL.

The genes are TRBV28 and TRBJ2-7, with 7 bases identical to TRBD1. CDR3 length equals 19 residues. J lost 4 bases, V lost 2 bases, and 20 bases had no gene match. Germline CDR1 reads MDHEN; CDR2 reads SYDVKM. CDR3 in amino acids: CASSLPGVAGWGQIYEQYF. The CDR3 DNA follows: TGTGCCAGCAGTTTACCCGGGGTGGCAGGCTGGGGACAGATATACGAGCAGTACTTC.

There are many counts of this clonotype. This chain uses TRBV7-9 with TRBJ2-5; no clear D. The V end lost 4 bases, the J end lost 2 bases, and 14 bases lay between the germline ends. CDR1 and CDR2 from the germline V gene are SEHNR and FQNEAQ (reference sequence). The CDR3 loop spans 15 amino acids. The CDR3 sequence: CASSSPFVKQETQYF. The CDR3 DNA is TGTGCCAGCAGCTCCCCATTCGTGAAGCAAGAGACCCAGTACTTC.

About this clonotype itself: One end of the junction fails to match germline, which may point to a read error. The chain is built from TRBV7-9 and TRBJ1-5; D uncertain. This CDR3 spans 13 amino acids. Germline V gene lookup returns CDR1 SEHNR and CDR2 FQNEAQ (reference sequence). The CDR3 region is CASSLGGKQPQHF. CDR3 coding DNA: TGCGCCAGCAGCTTAGGTGGTAAACAGCCCCAGCATTTT.

This clonotype appeared many times. This chain joins TRBV20-1 and TRBJ1-6, with D uncertain. This CDR3 contains 14 residues. Trimming left V 1 base short and J 0 bases short, with 4 bases between. Germline CDR1 is DFQATT and CDR2 is SNEGSKA (reference sequence). The CDR3 sequence is CSARADSYNSPLHF. The CDR3 DNA is TGCAGTGCTAGAGCTGACTCCTATAATTCACCCCTCCACTTT.